This is a list of T cell receptor beta chains from one sample in a study of OX40 agonist ivuxolimab in advanced cancers. Libraries were prepared by immunoSEQ multiplex PCR; TCRdb keeps only in-frame clonotypes and omits some of them. The repertoire holds around 62,000 clones, with around 84% as singletons. Material: CD4+ or CD8+ T cells sorted from blood, obtained in a trial of the OX40 agonist ivuxolimab. The receptors originated from an adult with an advanced solid tumor such as melanoma, head and neck, liver or kidney cancer. CDR3s include the opening cysteine and the closing phenylalanine or tryptophan. Rows give clone size only sometimes, using once, few, many, or a class for an expanded clone.

clone_size: NA; v_call: TRBV5-1; cdr3_aa: CASSLVNAGDTQYF
clone_size: few; v_call: TRBV25-1; cdr3_aa: CASGWDSEKLFF
clone_size: few; v_call: TRBV6-5; cdr3_aa: CASSYSLRGGNTEAFF
clone_size: NA; v_call: TRBV5-1; cdr3_aa: CASSSRDTNTGELFF
clone_size: NA; v_call: TRBV2; cdr3_aa: CASAGGGTDTQYF
clone_size: NA; v_call: TRBV6-5; cdr3_aa: CASSTGDRLNYEQYF
clone_size: NA; v_call: TRBV25-1; cdr3_aa: CASSEMVGPNEKLFF
clone_size: NA; v_call: TRBV7-2; cdr3_aa: CASSLAGGAYNEQFF
clone_size: NA; v_call: TRBV2; cdr3_aa: CASSGAGSDQPQHF
clone_size: NA; v_call: TRBV6-1; cdr3_aa: CASSEQGVAGNTIYF
clone_size: NA; v_call: TRBV7-6; cdr3_aa: CASSLGGAGGPSTDTQYF
clone_size: NA; v_call: TRBV5-5; cdr3_aa: CASSSIPGETQYF
clone_size: NA; v_call: TRBV7-3; cdr3_aa: CASSAGPGAYGYTF
clone_size: once; v_call: TRBV11-1; cdr3_aa: CASSPAGGGYTF
clone_size: once; v_call: TRBV5-6; cdr3_aa: CASSLDRQSSYNEQFF